Here is one T cell receptor beta chain with its context. The assay was immunoSEQ multiplex PCR, and TCRdb's table has in-frame clones only and misses some. The sample contains some 130,000 clones, around 90% of which appear only once. The data stem from a study of control samples from healthy donors and cancer patients. The V gene end was trimmed by 4 bases and the J gene end by 0 bases; junction bases not matched to a gene: 2. The CDR3 spans 14 residues. Germline-derived CDR1 and CDR2 are LNHDA and SQIVND (reference sequence). The receptor's source is a man aged 18 to 30 in good health. The chain combines TRBV19 with TRBJ2-7; 8 bases are a match to TRBD1. The sample taken for sequencing was blood. The CDR3 DNA sequence: TGTGCCAGTAGTAGGACAGGGCCCTCCTACGAGCAGTACTTC. Translated: CASSRTGPSYEQYF. Full variable domain (rest looked up from reference TRBV19 and TRBJ2-7): DGGITQSPKYLFRKEGQNVTLSCEQNLNHDAMYWYRQDPGQGLRLIYYSQIVNDFQKGDIAEGYSVSREKKESFPLTVTSAQKNPTAFYLCASSRTGPSYEQYFGPGTRLTVT.